This TCR beta chain was captured by sequencing in a study of T cell clones after liver transplantation. Study background: Draws occurred before transplant, before withdrawal, and after complete or failed withdrawal.

V was clipped by 4 bases and J by 2 bases, with 21 bases between them. Germline CDR1 and CDR2: GTSNPN and SVGIG (reference sequence). The CDR3 sequence is 16 residues long. Only in-frame clones appear in the TCRdb table, and some are missing; sequencing was by immunoSEQ multiplex PCR. Of 70,000 to 80,000 clones in the sample, roughly nine tenths were seen once. The V gene is TRBV30, the J gene TRBJ2-7; a weak D match, TRBD1 (6 bases). This sequence originates from a human donor who received a liver transplant. This material consisted of CD4+ T cells from blood, taken before liver transplant. The CDR3, as DNA: TGTGCCTGGACAGAGGACAGCAGAACAAAAACCTACGAGCAGTACTTC. Protein: CAWTEDSRTKTYEQYF.